This record concerns one T cell receptor (beta chain) sequence. Peripheral blood, together with lesional scalp punch biopsies, was collected from alopecia areata patients. This sample stems from a study of CD8+ T cells in alopecia areata. Germline V CDR1 and CDR2: SGHRS, YFSETQ. Trimming took 5 bases from V and 3 from J, leaving 15 bases between them. This CDR3 region has 14 residues. After isolation, RNA underwent reverse transcription to generate cDNA as the sequencing template. Profiled with immunoSEQ multiplex PCR; TCRdb holds only in-frame clones, not every one. The sample holds 90,000 to 150,000 clones, about two fifths seen once.

The source of this sequence is a human donor with alopecia areata. This rearrangement joins TRBV5-1 to TRBJ2-7; tentative D call: TRBD1 (6 bases). The source material was CD4+ T cells sorted from blood. CDR3 sequence reads: CASRKDSRGYEQYF. CDR3 nucleotides: TGCGCCAGCAGGAAGGACAGTCGAGGCTACGAGCAGTACTTC. The full variable domain, in which reference TRBV5-1 and TRBJ2-7 provide the parts outside the CDR3, is KAGVTQTPRYLIKTRGQQVTLSCSPISGHRSVSWYQQTPGQGLQFLFEYFSETQRNKGNFPGRFSGRQFSNSRSEMNVSTLELGDSALYLCASRKDSRGYEQYFGPGTRLTVT.